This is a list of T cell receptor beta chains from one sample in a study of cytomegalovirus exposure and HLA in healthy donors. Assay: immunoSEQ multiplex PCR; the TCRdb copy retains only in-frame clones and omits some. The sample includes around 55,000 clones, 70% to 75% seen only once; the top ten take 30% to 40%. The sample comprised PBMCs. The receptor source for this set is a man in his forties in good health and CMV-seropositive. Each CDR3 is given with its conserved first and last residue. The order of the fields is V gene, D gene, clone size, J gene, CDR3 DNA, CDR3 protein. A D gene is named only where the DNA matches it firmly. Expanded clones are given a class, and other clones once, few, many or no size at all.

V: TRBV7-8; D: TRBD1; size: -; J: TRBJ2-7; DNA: TGTGCCAGCAGCTCGACAGGGAATTCGGGCTACGAGCAGTACTTC; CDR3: CASSSTGNSGYEQYF
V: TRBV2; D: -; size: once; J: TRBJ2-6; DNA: TGTGCCAGCATGGTAGGACTACTGAGCTCTGGGGCCAACGTCCTGACTTTC; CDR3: CASMVGLLSSGANVLTF
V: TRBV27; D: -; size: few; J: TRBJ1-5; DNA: TGTGCCAGCAGTGACCCCGGACAGTATCTCTATAGCAATCAGCCCCAGCATTTT; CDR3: CASSDPGQYLYSNQPQHF
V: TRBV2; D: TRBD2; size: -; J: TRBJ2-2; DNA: TGTGCCAGCAGTGAAATGGGACTAGAAAACACCGGGGAGCTGTTTTTT; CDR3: CASSEMGLENTGELFF
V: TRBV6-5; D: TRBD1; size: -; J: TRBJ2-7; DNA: TGTGCCAGCAGTTACGGGACAGGGAGCTCCTACGAGCAGTACTTC; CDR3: CASSYGTGSSYEQYF
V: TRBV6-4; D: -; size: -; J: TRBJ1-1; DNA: TGTGCCAGCAGTCCGACAACAGGGATCGCTGAAGCTTTCTTT; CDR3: CASSPTTGIAEAFF
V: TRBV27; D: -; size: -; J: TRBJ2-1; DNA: TGTGCCAGCAGTCCCCCCTATGGGGGCGCAAGCAATGAGCAGTTCTTC; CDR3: CASSPPYGGASNEQFF
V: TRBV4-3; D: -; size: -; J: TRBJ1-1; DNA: TGCGCCAGCAGCCAAGACCAGGAAAACACTGAAGCTTTCTTT; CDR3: CASSQDQENTEAFF
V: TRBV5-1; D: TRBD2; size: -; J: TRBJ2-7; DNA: TGCGCCAGCAGCGATCCTAGCGGGGGGGCCCTCCACGAGCAGTACTTC; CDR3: CASSDPSGGALHEQYF
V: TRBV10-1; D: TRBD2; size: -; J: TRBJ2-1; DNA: TGCGCCAGCAGTGAGAAGGCCCTAGCGGGGACTAATGAGCAGTTCTTC; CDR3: CASSEKALAGTNEQFF
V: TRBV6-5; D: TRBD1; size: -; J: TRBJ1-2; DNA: TGTGCCAGCAGTACTCGACAGGGATATGGCTACACCTTC; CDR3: CASSTRQGYGYTF
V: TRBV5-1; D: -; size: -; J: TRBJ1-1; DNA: TGCGCCAGCAGCTTTGGGGGGGGAAACACTGAAGCTTTCTTT; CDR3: CASSFGGGNTEAFF
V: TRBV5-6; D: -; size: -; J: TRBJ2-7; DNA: TGTGCCAGCAGTCTCTCAGGGTCCCACGAGCAGTACTTC; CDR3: CASSLSGSHEQYF